The 25 T cell receptor beta chains below come from one sample, sequenced in a study of cytomegalovirus exposure and HLA in healthy donors. Researchers ran the PCR with 60 Vbeta and 13 Jbeta primers. Some clones are missing from TCRdb's copy, which holds only in-frame ones; the method was immunoSEQ multiplex PCR. In the table there are approximately 190,000 clones, around 64% of which are singletons. Material for sequencing was PBMCs. These receptors were collected from a man in his forties in good health and CMV-seropositive.

This clone was seen once. This chain uses TRBV4-1 with TRBJ1-1; D is unclear. The germline V gene has CDR1 MGHRA and CDR2 YSYEKL. The CDR3 is 17 residues long. V lost 3 bases to trimming and J lost 0 bases, with 17 bases between them. The DNA of the CDR3 is TGCGCCAGCAGCCACCCGAGAGACGGAGGGTTGAACACTGAAGCTTTCTTT. Its translation: CASSHPRDGGLNTEAFF.

The rearrangement links TRBV4-1 to TRBJ2-5, with D possibly matching TRBD1 (6 bases). Germline CDR1 is MGHRA and CDR2 is YSYEKL. The V and J ends lost 1 base and 2 bases respectively, with 14 bases between them. The CDR3 covers 16 residues. Here the CDR3 reads CASSQVMGAQQETQYF. The CDR3 DNA follows: TGCGCCAGCAGCCAAGTCATGGGGGCACAACAAGAGACCCAGTACTTC.

V usage is TRBV6-5 and J usage is TRBJ1-2; the D is unclear. The CDR3 has 11 residues. CDR1 and CDR2 (germline): MNHEY, SVGAGI. Between the trimmed V and J ends, which lost 5 bases and 9 bases, there was a span of 10 bases. The CDR3 nucleotides are TGTGCCAGCAGTCTCGCAGGAAGCTACACCTTC. Its translation: CASSLAGSYTF.

The V and J genes are TRBV5-1 and TRBJ2-1, with a possible D match to TRBD2 (5 bases). Per the germline V gene, CDR1 is SGHRS and CDR2 is YFSETQ. V lost 0 bases and J lost 4, with 14 bases in between. The CDR3 has 16 residues. The CDR3 here is CASSLGRTDGYNEQFF. The CDR3 nucleotides read TGCGCCAGCAGCTTGGGGAGGACGGACGGTTACAATGAGCAGTTCTTC.

The gene calls are TRBV7-9 and TRBJ1-1; D possibly corresponds to TRBD1 (5 bases). The germline V and J ends were trimmed by 5 bases and 4 bases, with 17 bases remaining between them. This CDR3 region has 15 residues. Per germline, CDR1 SEHNR and CDR2 FQNEAQ (reference sequence). The CDR3 loop reads CASSRNLGVRTEAFF. The CDR3 coding sequence is TGTGCCAGCAGCCGCAATCTAGGGGTGCGCACTGAAGCTTTCTTT.

V gene TRBV19 combines with J gene TRBJ2-5; 10 bases fit TRBD2. Germline V gives CDR1 LNHDA, CDR2 SQIVND (reference sequence). Unmatched junction bases numbered 8, after V lost 8 bases and J lost 5 bases. CDR3 length equals 14 residues. The CDR3 DNA sequence: TGTGCCAGTGGGCTAGCGGGGGCCGTGGAGACCCAGTACTTC. It is translated as CASGLAGAVETQYF. The full variable domain, in which reference TRBV19 and TRBJ2-5 provide the parts outside the CDR3, is DGGITQSPKYLFRKEGQNVTLSCEQNLNHDAMYWYRQDPGQGLRLIYYSQIVNDFQKGDIAEGYSVSREKKESFPLTVTSAQKNPTAFYLCASGLAGAVETQYFGPGTRLLVL.

The J gene is TRBJ2-5, the V gene TRBV4-2; 7 bases map to TRBD2. The tail of the sequence fits TRBJ2-7 better, so the J call may be wrong. In germline, CDR1 is LGHNA, CDR2 YNFKEQ. This CDR3 spans 15 amino acids. CDR3 region: CASSPEAGVTHEQYF. The CDR3 region has the DNA TGTGCCAGCAGCCCCGAGGCGGGGGTTACACACGAGCAGTACTTC.

This clone was recorded only once. This chain connects TRBV19 to TRBJ2-1; 8 bases match TRBD2. J gave up 4 bases and V 1 base, and 3 bases lay outside the gene matches. Germline V gene data show CDR1 as LNHDA and CDR2 as SQIVND (reference sequence). This CDR3 spans 15 amino acids. CDR3 residues: CASSIATSGYNEQFF. The CDR3 region has the DNA TGTGCCAGTAGTATAGCAACTAGCGGTTACAATGAGCAGTTCTTC.

The chain is built from TRBV7-9 and TRBJ2-1, with D possibly being TRBD2 (6 bases). The germline V and J ends were trimmed by 2 bases and 5 bases, with 16 bases remaining between them. Germline lookup yields CDR1 SEHNR and CDR2 FQNEAQ (reference sequence). This CDR3 has 16 amino acids. The CDR3 spells CASSLLEGPPDNEQFF. CDR3 in DNA: TGTGCCAGCAGCTTATTGGAGGGGCCTCCGGACAATGAGCAGTTCTTC.

The chain carries TRBV6-1 and TRBJ2-5; a possible D gene is TRBD1 (6 bases). The end of the DNA is better explained by TRBJ2-7, so the J call may be wrong. CDR1 is MNHNS, CDR2 SASEGT, per germline. The CDR3 totals 15 residues. In nucleotides, the CDR3 is TGTGCCAGCCCCCCCGTCAGGGGCCTGACCTACGAGCAGTACTTC. Its translation: CASPPVRGLTYEQYF.

The rearrangement joins TRBV19 to TRBJ1-1; D gene uncertain. The V and J ends lost 3 bases and 4 bases respectively, with 12 bases between them. CDR3 length: 14 residues. Looked up from germline, CDR1 is LNHDA and CDR2 is SQIVND (reference sequence). Here the CDR3 reads CASSIRRGGTEAFF. The CDR3 DNA reads TGTGCCAGTAGTATTCGGCGCGGCGGCACTGAAGCTTTCTTT.

The gene calls are TRBV5-4 and TRBJ2-2; TRBD1 aligns across 8 bases. This CDR3 is built from 16 residues. V shed 3 bases and J 2 bases; nucleotides not matched to a gene: 6. Germline lookup yields CDR1 SGHNT and CDR2 YYREEE (reference sequence). Here the CDR3 DNA reads TGTGCCAGCAGCTCGAGGACAGGGATAAACACCGGGGAGCTGTTTTTT. Amino acids: CASSSRTGINTGELFF.

V usage is TRBV9 and J usage is TRBJ2-1, with TRBD1 as a possible D gene (5 bases). The CDR3 consists of 13 residues. V shed 1 base and J shed 7 bases, with 9 bases lying between them. Germline assignment: CDR1 SGDLS and CDR2 YYNGEE. In DNA, the CDR3 is TGTGCCAGCAGCGTAAGGGGTTGGAATGAGCAGTTCTTC. Protein product: CASSVRGWNEQFF.

V usage is TRBV18 and J usage is TRBJ2-2; D not certain. Germline V lookup: CDR1 KGHSH, CDR2 LQKENI. The CDR3 runs to 12 residues. V gave up 3 bases and J gave up 4 bases, with 3 bases separating them. CDR3 sequence (DNA): TGTGCCAGCTCACCGGCCACCGGGGAGCTGTTTTTT. Residues: CASSPATGELFF.

The V call is TRBV9, the J call TRBJ1-1; 10 bases line up with TRBD1. This CDR3 is 14 amino acids long. CDR1 SGDLS and CDR2 YYNGEE come from the germline V gene. V lost 3 bases to trimming and J lost 11 bases; unmatched junction nucleotides: 10. The chain's CDR3 is CASSALGTGAGAFF. DNA for the CDR3: TGTGCCAGCAGCGCCTTAGGGACAGGGGCTGGGGCTTTCTTT.

This chain uses TRBV5-4 with TRBJ2-1, with TRBD2 matching over 8 bases. The CDR3 has 13 amino acids. Germline trimming cut 5 bases from V and 5 bases from J; bases unmatched to any gene: 3. CDR1 is SGHNT and CDR2 is YYREEE in the germline V gene (reference sequence). DNA for the CDR3: TGTGCCAGCAGAGCGGGGGCCCACAATGAGCAGTTCTTC. Translating it yields CASRAGAHNEQFF.

The V and J genes are TRBV18 and TRBJ1-3; D is perhaps TRBD1 (6 bases). The CDR3 is made up of 17 amino acids. V was clipped by 2 bases and J by 0 bases, with 14 bases between them. Germline V lookup: CDR1 KGHSH, CDR2 LQKENI. The CDR3 spells CASSPSRGTISGNTIYF. CDR3 in DNA: TGTGCCAGCTCACCAAGTAGGGGGACTATCTCTGGAAACACCATATATTTT.

This chain connects TRBV4-1 to TRBJ2-1, with TRBD1 identical over 7 bases. This CDR3 has 14 amino acids. J gave up 5 bases and V 4 bases, and 5 bases lay outside the gene matches. CDR1 MGHRA and CDR2 YSYEKL come from the germline V gene. The CDR3 here is CASSPGTADNEQFF. Written as DNA, the CDR3 is TGCGCCAGCAGCCCGGGGACAGCGGACAATGAGCAGTTCTTC.

This clone was picked up a small number of times. The chain employs TRBV6-1 and TRBJ2-1, with TRBD2 identical over 12 bases. Losses at the gene ends were 4 bases for V and 9 bases for J; bases not matched to a gene: 7. CDR1 is MNHNS and CDR2 is SASEGT in the germline V gene. The CDR3 covers 15 residues. CDR3 nucleotide sequence: TGTGCCAGCAGTGTGCTAGCGGGGGGGACAAGTGAGCAGTTCTTC. Translating gives CASSVLAGGTSEQFF.

The genes are TRBV11-2 and TRBJ1-1; D remains unclear. From germline, CDR1 is SGHAT and CDR2 FQNNGV. This CDR3 has 13 amino acids. V was clipped by 11 bases and J by 1 base, with 14 bases between them. CDR3 in amino acids: CASRREPNTEAFF. The CDR3 DNA follows: TGTGCCTCCCGGAGGGAGCCGAACACTGAAGCTTTCTTT.

The chain links TRBV4-1 to TRBJ2-1, with D perhaps matching TRBD1 (6 bases). The V and J ends lost 3 bases and 3 bases respectively, with 12 bases between them. The germline V gene encodes CDR1 MGHRA and CDR2 YSYEKL. This CDR3 has 15 amino acids. The CDR3 DNA sequence: TGCGCCAGCAGCCACTGGACAGAGGGCTACAATGAGCAGTTCTTC. Protein product: CASSHWTEGYNEQFF.

This sequence joins TRBV5-6 and TRBJ2-7, with TRBD2 matching over 15 bases. The CDR3 is made up of 16 amino acids. V dropped 2 bases and J dropped 5; count of bases not matched to a gene: 5. Per the germline V gene, CDR1 is SGHDT and CDR2 is YYEEEE. DNA for the CDR3: TGTGCCAGCAGCTTTAGGACTAGCGGGGGGGCCCACGAGCAGTACTTC. Translating it yields CASSFRTSGGAHEQYF.

The rearrangement links TRBV6-1 to TRBJ2-7; the match to TRBD2 covers 11 bases. Trimming took 8 bases from V and 3 from J; bases not matched to a gene: 6. This CDR3 is 14 amino acids long. The germline V gene has CDR1 MNHNS and CDR2 SASEGT. For the CDR3, the DNA is TGTGCCAGCTTGAGAACTAGCGGGGGCTACGAGCAGTACTTC. This codes for CASLRTSGGYEQYF.

The chain recombines TRBV6-6 with TRBJ1-4; no definite D call. V was shortened by 0 bases and J by 2 bases, with 4 bases between the two germline ends. The CDR3 extends over 14 amino acids. Looked up from germline, CDR1 is MNHNY and CDR2 is SVGAGI (reference sequence). CDR3 loop: CASSYSRTNEKLFF. The CDR3 DNA is TGTGCCAGCAGTTACTCGAGGACTAATGAAAAACTGTTTTTT.

The chain uses TRBV19 and TRBJ1-4; possibly TRBD1 for D (5 bases). This CDR3 contains 14 residues. Germline V gene lookup returns CDR1 LNHDA and CDR2 SQIVND (reference sequence). With 5 bases removed from V and 5 bases from J, the gap between germline ends came to 12 bases. The CDR3 sequence: CASSDSYVNEKLFF. CDR3 DNA sequence: TGTGCCAGTAGTGACAGCTACGTGAATGAAAAACTGTTTTTT. Drawing the rest from reference TRBV19 and TRBJ1-4, the complete variable domain is DGGITQSPKYLFRKEGQNVTLSCEQNLNHDAMYWYRQDPGQGLRLIYYSQIVNDFQKGDIAEGYSVSREKKESFPLTVTSAQKNPTAFYLCASSDSYVNEKLFFGSGTQLSVL.